This TCR beta chain comes out of a study of blood T cell repertoires in COVID-19. Study in general: Both acute and convalescent COVID-19 samples were obtained from the United States, Italy and Spain. From T cells, B-cell-depleted T cells, or PBMCs came the material, which was cDNA or gDNA.

The CDR3 covers 18 residues. Germline values: CDR1 MGHRA, CDR2 YSYEKL. Germline trimming cut 0 bases from V and 8 bases from J; bases unmatched to any gene: 12. In the authors' methods: Scientists estimated how many nucleated cells there were by amplifying reference gene primers. Some clones are missing from TCRdb's copy, which holds only in-frame ones; the method was immunoSEQ multiplex PCR. D and trimming were read from the DNA, whereas the V and J calls and clone size are those reported in that table. The data hold 150,000 to 200,000 clones, with around 87% observed a single time. The gene calls are TRBV4-1 and TRBJ2-1; 11 nucleotides match TRBD2. The sequencing input was peripheral blood. The clonotype originates from a man aged 18 to 29 with active or convalescent COVID-19. The chain's CDR3 is CASSQERASGRMVDEQFF. The CDR3 coding sequence is TGCGCCAGCAGCCAAGAGAGGGCTAGCGGGAGGATGGTGGATGAGCAGTTCTTC.